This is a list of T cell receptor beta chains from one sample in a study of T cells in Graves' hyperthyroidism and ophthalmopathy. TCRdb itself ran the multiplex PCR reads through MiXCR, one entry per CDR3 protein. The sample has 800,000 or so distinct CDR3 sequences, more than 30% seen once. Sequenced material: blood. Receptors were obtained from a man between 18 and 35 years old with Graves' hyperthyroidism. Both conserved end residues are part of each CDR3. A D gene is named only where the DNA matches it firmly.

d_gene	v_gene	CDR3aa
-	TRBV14	CASSQLANQNSGELFF
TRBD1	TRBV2	CASKGDRGFEQYF
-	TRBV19	CASSKGARTYEQYF
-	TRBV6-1	CASRQGAVVSGNTIYF
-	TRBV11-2	CASGHTDSETQYF
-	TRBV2	CASSEGSWNTEAFF
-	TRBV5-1	CASSLRSPRANEKLFF
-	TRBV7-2	CASDPPRWQANTEAFF
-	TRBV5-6	CASSLRQLPYEQYF
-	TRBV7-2	CASSVDPRNTGELFF
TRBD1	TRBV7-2	CASSLTGTGVLYGYTF
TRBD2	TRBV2	CASSDTAGGTTDTQYF
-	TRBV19	CASSISHRVTEAFF
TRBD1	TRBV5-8	CAGSQTGRTNEKLFF
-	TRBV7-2	CASSLAKNTGELFF
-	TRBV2	CASTNPQGRSYNSPLHF
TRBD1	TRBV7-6	CASSSDRLNTEAFF
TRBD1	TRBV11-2	CASSHIPDRDQPQHF
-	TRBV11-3	CASSLEHRNTIYF
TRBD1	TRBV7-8	CASQGTGAHEQYF
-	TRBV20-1	CSAGGREPYEQYF
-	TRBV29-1	CSVGVSGYNEQFF
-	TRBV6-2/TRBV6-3	CASRPSRDGPRQPQHF
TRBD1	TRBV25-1	CASRTGGDSPLHF
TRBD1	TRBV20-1	CSARGGGQGNTEAFF
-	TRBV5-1	CASSLAPGNQPQHF
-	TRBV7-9	CASSDRQTLSGNTIYF
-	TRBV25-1	CAWSPINEQYF
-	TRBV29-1	CSGQDANTGELFF
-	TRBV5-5	CASSLSQGSSYEQYF
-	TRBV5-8	CASSSMTEIKNTIYF
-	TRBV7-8	CASSTTDSYTEAFF
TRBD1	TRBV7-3	CASSHSSGGGTEAFF
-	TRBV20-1	CSQAPGTSQDPHF
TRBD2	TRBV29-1	CSVEDRLAGSTDTQYF
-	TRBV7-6	CASSLALRGDYEQYF
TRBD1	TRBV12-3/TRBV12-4	CASSSGTGRTGELFF
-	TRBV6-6	CASSRVQGMNTEAFF
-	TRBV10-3	CAISEYPKGAFF
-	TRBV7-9	CASSPPAGESTEAFF
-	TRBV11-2	CASSLVGGRQKTQYF
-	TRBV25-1	CASSEFPGSGANVLTF
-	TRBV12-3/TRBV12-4	CASSTNGQLNSPLHF
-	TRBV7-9	CASNQGAGLAFTGELFF
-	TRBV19	CAVLVRDSGANVLTF
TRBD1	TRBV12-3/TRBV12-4	CASSSTGANSPLHF
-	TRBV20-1	CSARDNSPYGYTF
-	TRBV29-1	CSGMRAGHTEAFF
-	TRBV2	CASKTNRADTEAFF
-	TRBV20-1	CSARLLTGFSGANVLTF
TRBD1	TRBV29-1	CSAAPRDRGYEQYF
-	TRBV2	CASRYQETQYF
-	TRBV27	CASSFRTRSETQYF